The present TCR beta chain was sequenced within a study of OX40 agonist ivuxolimab in advanced cancers. In the study overall: Of the patients, three showed partial responses, one with hepatocellular carcinoma and two with cutaneous melanoma. Study observations and caveats: At 0.1-3.0 mg/kg, partial responders had clonal expansion among the lowest observed.

Trimming pared 3 bases from V and 7 bases from J, leaving 7 bases between. This CDR3 comprises 11 residues. Germline CDR1 is DFQATT and CDR2 is SNEGSKA (reference sequence). This table comes from immunoSEQ multiplex PCR, and its TCRdb copy is limited to in-frame clones, with some not included. The repertoire includes 30,000 to 45,000 clones, about 80% of them detected once, and roughly 1.8% sits in the top ten. This clone has just one count. Its specificity is unknown. The chain employs TRBV20-1 and TRBJ2-1; D unresolved. Specimen: CD4+ or CD8+ T cells sorted from blood, collected in a trial of the OX40 agonist ivuxolimab. This TCR was sampled from an adult with an advanced solid tumor such as melanoma, head and neck, liver or kidney cancer. The CDR3 DNA reads TGCAGTGCTAGGACGGCGAATGAGCAGTTCTTC. Protein product: CSARTANEQFF.